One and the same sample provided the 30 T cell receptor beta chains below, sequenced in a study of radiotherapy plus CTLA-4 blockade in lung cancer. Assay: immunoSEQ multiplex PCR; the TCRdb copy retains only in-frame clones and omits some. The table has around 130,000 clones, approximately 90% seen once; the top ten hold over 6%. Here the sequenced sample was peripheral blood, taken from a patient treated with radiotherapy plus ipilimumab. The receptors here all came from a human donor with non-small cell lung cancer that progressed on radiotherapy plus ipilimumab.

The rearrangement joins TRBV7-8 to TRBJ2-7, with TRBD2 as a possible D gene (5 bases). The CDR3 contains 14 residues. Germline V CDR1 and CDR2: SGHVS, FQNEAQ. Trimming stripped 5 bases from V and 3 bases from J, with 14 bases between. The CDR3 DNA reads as TGTGCCAGCAGCACCCAACTAGGGTTCTACGAGCAGTACTTC. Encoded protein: CASSTQLGFYEQYF.

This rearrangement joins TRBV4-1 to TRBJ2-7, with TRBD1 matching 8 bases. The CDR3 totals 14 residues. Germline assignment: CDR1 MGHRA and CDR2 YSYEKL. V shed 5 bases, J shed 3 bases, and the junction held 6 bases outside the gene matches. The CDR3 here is CASSGQGINYEQYF. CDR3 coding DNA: TGCGCCAGCAGCGGACAGGGAATAAACTACGAGCAGTACTTC.

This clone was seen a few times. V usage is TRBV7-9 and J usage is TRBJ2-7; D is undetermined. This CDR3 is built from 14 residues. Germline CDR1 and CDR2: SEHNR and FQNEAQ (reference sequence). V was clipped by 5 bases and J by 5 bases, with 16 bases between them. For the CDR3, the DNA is TGTGCCAGCAGCCGGACGCCCCCAAGGGACGAGCAGTACTTC. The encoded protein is CASSRTPPRDEQYF.

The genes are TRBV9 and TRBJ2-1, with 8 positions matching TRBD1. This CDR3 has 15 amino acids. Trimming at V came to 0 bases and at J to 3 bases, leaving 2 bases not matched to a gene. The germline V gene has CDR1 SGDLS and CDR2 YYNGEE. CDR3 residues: CASSVGQGYYNEQFF. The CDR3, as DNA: TGTGCCAGCAGCGTAGGACAGGGGTACTACAATGAGCAGTTCTTC.

Here the CDR3 DNA reads TGTGCCAGCTCACCGTTGCATATGGTCGAGGGGAATGGCTACACCTTC. Amino acid sequence: CASSPLHMVEGNGYTF. The rearrangement uses TRBV18 and TRBJ1-2, with D maybe TRBD1 (5 bases). Germline assignment: CDR1 KGHSH and CDR2 LQKENI. The CDR3 loop spans 16 amino acids. The V end was cut by 3 bases, the J end by 6 bases, with 20 bases between.

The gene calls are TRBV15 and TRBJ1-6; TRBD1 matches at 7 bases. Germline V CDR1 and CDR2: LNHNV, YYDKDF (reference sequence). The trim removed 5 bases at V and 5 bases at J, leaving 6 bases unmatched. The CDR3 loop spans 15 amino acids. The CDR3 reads CATSFGTANNSPLHF. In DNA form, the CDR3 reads TGTGCCACCAGCTTTGGGACAGCCAATAATTCACCCCTCCACTTT.

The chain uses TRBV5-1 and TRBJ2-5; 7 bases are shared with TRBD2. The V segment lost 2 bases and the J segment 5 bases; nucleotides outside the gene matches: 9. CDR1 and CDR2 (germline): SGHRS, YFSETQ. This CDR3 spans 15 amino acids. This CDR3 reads CASSLLGSGMETQYF. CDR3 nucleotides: TGCGCCAGCAGCTTATTGGGCAGCGGGATGGAGACCCAGTACTTC.

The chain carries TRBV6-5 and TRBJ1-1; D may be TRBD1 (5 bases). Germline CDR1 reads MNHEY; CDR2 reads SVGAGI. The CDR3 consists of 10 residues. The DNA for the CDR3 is TGTGTCACGGGGGTATCTGAAGCTTTCTTT. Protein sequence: CVTGVSEAFF.

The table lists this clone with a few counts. Here the CDR3 reads CASSASGQEGLFEQYF. CDR3 nucleotides: TGTGCCAGTAGTGCTTCTGGGCAGGAGGGGTTGTTCGAGCAGTACTTC. The chain recombines TRBV19 with TRBJ2-7, with D maybe TRBD2 (6 bases). Germline CDR1 is LNHDA and CDR2 is SQIVND (reference sequence). The V end was cut by 5 bases, the J end by 6 bases, with 23 bases between. CDR3 size: 16 residues.

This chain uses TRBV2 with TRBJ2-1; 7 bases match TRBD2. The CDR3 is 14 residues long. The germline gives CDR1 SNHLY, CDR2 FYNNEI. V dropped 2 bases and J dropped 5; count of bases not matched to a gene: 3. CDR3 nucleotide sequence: TGTGCCAGCAGTGAATTGGGGGGGAACAATGAGCAGTTCTTC. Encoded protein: CASSELGGNNEQFF.

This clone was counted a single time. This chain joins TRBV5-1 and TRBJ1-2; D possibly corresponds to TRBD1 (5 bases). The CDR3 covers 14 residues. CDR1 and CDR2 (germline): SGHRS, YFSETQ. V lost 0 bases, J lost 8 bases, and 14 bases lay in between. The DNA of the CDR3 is TGCGCCAGCAGCTTGGGGACCAGGGATTCGGGCTACACCTTC. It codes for CASSLGTRDSGYTF. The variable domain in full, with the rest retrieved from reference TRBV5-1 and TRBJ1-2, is KAGVTQTPRYLIKTRGQQVTLSCSPISGHRSVSWYQQTPGQGLQFLFEYFSETQRNKGNFPGRFSGRQFSNSRSEMNVSTLELGDSALYLCASSLGTRDSGYTFGSGTRLTVV.

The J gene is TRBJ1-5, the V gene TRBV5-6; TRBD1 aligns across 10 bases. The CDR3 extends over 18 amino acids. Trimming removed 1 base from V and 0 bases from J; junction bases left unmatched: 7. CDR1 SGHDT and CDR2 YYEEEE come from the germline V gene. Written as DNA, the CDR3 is TGTGCCAGCAGCTTGCCCCCGGGACAGGGGCATAGCAATCAGCCCCAGCATTTT. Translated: CASSLPPGQGHSNQPQHF.

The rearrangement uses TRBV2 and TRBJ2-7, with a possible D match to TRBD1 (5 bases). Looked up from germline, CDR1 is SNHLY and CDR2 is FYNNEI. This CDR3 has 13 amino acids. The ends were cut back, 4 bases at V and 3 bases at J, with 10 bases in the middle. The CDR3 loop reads CASSVDSIYEQYF. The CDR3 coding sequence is TGTGCCAGCAGTGTAGACAGTATCTACGAGCAGTACTTC.

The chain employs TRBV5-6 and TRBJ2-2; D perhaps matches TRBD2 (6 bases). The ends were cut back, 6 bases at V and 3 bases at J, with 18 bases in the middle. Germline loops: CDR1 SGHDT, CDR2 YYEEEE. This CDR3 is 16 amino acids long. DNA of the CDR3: TGTGCCAGCAACATAGGATATGGGGGGTACACCGGGGAGCTGTTTTTT. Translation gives CASNIGYGGYTGELFF.

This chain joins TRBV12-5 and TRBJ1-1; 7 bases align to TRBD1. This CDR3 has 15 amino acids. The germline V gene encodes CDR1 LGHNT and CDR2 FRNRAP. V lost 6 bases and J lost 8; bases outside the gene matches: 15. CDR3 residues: CASGPPTGSKREAFF. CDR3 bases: TGTGCTAGTGGACCCCCGACAGGGAGTAAAAGAGAAGCTTTCTTT. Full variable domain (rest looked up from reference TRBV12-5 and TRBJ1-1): DARVTQTPRHKVTEMGQEVTMRCQPILGHNTVFWYRQTMMQGLELLAYFRNRAPLDDSGMPKDRFSAEMPDATLATLKIQPSEPRDSAVYFCASGPPTGSKREAFFGQGTRLTVV.

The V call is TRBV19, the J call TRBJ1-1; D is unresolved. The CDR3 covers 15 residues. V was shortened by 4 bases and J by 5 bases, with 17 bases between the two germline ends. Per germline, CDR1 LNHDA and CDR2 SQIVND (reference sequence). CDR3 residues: CASSRVGAPETEAFF. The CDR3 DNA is TGTGCCAGTAGTAGGGTAGGTGCACCCGAAACTGAAGCTTTCTTT.

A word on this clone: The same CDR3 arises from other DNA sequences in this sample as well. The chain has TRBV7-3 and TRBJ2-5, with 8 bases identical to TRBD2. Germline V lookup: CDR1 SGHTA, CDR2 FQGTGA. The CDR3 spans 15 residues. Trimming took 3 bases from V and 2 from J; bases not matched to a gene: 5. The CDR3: CASSLGGRPQETQYF. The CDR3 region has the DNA TGTGCCAGCAGCTTGGGCGGGAGGCCACAAGAGACCCAGTACTTC. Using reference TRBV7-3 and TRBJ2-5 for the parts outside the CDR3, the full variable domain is GAGVSQTPSNKVTEKGKYVELRCDPISGHTALYWYRQSLGQGPEFLIYFQGTGAADDSGLPNDRFFAVRPEGSVSTLKIQRTERGDSAVYLCASSLGGRPQETQYFGPGTRLLVL.

CDR3 DNA sequence: TGTGCCAGCAGTTACTCGAGTGGTCCCGTCACTGAAGCTTTCTTT. Residues: CASSYSSGPVTEAFF. V is TRBV6-5 and J is TRBJ1-1; D not resolved. V was trimmed by 0 bases and J by 4 bases, leaving 12 bases between them. Germline CDR1 and CDR2: MNHEY and SVGAGI. The CDR3 totals 15 residues.

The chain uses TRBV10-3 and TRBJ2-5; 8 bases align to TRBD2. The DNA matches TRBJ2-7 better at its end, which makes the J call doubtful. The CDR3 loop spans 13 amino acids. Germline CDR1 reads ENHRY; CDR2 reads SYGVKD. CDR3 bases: TGTGCCATCAGTGAGGGGACTAGTGGCGAGCAGTACTTC. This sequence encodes CAISEGTSGEQYF.

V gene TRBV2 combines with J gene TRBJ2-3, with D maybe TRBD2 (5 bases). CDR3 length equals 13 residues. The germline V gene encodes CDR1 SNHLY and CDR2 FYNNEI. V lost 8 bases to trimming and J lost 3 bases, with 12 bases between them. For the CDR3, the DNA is TGTGCCAGCCGATGGGGAGCAACAGATACGCAGTATTTT. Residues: CASRWGATDTQYF.

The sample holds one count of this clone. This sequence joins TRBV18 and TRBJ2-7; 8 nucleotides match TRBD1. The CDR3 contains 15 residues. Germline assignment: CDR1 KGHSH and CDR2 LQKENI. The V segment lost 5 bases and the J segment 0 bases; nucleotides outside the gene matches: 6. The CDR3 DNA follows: TGTGCCAGCTCAACCGGGACAGGAGTCTCCTACGAGCAGTACTTC. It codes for CASSTGTGVSYEQYF.

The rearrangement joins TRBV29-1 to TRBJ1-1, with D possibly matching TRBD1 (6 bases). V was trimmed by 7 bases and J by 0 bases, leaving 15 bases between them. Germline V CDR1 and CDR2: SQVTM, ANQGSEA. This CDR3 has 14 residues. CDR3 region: CSGGQSVMNTEAFF. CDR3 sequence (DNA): TGCAGCGGCGGACAGTCCGTAATGAACACTGAAGCTTTCTTT.

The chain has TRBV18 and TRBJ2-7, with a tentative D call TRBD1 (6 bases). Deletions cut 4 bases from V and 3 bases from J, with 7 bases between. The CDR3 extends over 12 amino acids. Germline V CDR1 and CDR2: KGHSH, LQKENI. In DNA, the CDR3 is TGTGCCAGCTCACAACAGGGCTACGAGCAGTACTTC. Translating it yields CASSQQGYEQYF.

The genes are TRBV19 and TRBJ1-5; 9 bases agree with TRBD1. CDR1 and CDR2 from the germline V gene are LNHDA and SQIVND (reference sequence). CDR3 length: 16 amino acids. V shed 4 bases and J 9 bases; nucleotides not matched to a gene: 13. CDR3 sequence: CASSTRQGVFEGPQHF. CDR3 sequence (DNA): TGTGCCAGTAGTACCCGACAGGGGGTTTTTGAAGGGCCCCAGCATTTT.

The CDR3 loop reads CASSRAGSYRTDTQYF. CDR3 sequence (DNA): TGTGCCAGCAGCAGGGCGGGAAGTTACCGCACAGATACGCAGTATTTT. The chain is built from TRBV14 and TRBJ2-3, with D perhaps TRBD2 (6 bases). CDR3 length: 16 residues. Germline CDR1 and CDR2: SGHDN and FVKESK. V lost 5 bases, J lost 1 base, and 16 bases lay in between.

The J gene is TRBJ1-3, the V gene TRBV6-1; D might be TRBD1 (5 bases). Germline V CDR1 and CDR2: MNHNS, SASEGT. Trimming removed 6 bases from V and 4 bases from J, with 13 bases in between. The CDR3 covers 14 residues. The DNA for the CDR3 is TGTGCCAGCAGAGAGGCAGGGTCGGGAAACACCATATATTTT. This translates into CASREAGSGNTIYF.

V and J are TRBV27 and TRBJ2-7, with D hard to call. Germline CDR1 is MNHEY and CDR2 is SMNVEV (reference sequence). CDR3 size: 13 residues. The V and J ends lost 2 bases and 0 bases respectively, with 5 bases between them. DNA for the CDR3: TGTGCCAGCAGTTTAGCGGACTCCTACGAGCAGTACTTC. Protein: CASSLADSYEQYF.

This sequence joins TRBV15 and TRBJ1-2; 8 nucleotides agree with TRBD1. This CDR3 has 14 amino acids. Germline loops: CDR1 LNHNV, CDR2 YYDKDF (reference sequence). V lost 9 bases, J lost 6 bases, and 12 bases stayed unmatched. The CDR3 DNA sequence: TGTGCCACTTCGGGGAGGCAGGGGGCGGATGGCTACACCTTC. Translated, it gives CATSGRQGADGYTF.

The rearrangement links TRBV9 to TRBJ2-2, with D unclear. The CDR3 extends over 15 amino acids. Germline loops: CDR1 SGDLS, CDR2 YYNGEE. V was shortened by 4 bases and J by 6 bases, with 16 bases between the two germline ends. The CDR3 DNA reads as TGTGCCAGCAGCTTTCGTCAATCCTCCCCCGGGGAGCTGTTTTTT. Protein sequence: CASSFRQSSPGELFF.

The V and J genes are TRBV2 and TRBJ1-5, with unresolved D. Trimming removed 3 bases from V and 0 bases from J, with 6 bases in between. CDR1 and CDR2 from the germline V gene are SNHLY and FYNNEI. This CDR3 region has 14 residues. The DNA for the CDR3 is TGTGCCAGCAGTGACATCTATAGCAATCAGCCCCAGCATTTT. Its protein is CASSDIYSNQPQHF.